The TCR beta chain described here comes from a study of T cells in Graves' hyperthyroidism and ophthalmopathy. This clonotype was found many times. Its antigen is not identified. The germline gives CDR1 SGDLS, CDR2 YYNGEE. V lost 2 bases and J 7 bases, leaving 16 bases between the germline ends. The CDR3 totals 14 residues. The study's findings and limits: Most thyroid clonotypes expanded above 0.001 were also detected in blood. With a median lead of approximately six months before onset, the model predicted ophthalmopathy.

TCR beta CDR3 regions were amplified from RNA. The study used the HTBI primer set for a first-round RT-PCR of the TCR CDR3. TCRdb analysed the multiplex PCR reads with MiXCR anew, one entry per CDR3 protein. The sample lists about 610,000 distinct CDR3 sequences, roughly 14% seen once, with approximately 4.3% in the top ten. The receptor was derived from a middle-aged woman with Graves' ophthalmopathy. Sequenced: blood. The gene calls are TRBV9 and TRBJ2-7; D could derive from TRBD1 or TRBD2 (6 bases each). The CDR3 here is CASSVGVRGGEQYF. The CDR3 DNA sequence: TGTGCCAGCAGCGTCGGAGTGAGAGGGGGGGAGCAGTACTTC.